The rows below give T cell receptor beta chains drawn from one sample of a study of response to subunit inactivated influenza vaccine. TCRdb re-called the RT-PCR reads through MiXCR, storing one row per CDR3 protein. The sample lists 500,000 to 750,000 distinct CDR3 sequences; approximately 15% were seen once. Sequences were derived from PBMCs from blood, sampled 11 to 12 days after vaccination. Source of these receptors: a man aged 50-59 years who received an inactivated influenza vaccine. Each CDR3 is given with its conserved first and last residue. D genes are given only for firm matches. Clone size is shown for a subset of rows, as once, few, many or a class of expanded clone.

j_gene	d_gene	abundance	v_gene	CDR3nt	CDR3aa
TRBJ1-1	.	many	TRBV30	TGTGCCTGGAGTGGGCTGCTTAGCAGGGCTTTCTTT	CAWSGLLSRAFF
TRBJ2-6	.	many	TRBV6-2/TRBV6-3	TGTGCCAGCAGTCCACCCGCAGGGCTCTCTGGGGCCAACGTCCTGACTTTC	CASSPPAGLSGANVLTF
TRBJ2-3	.	.	TRBV24-1	TGTGCCACCAGTGACTCCGCCGGATCCGGCACAGATACGCAGTATTTT	CATSDSAGSGTDTQYF
TRBJ1-2	.	.	TRBV5-1	TGCGCCAGCAGCTTAACCGCAGGGCCCCCACCCGACGGCTACACCTTC	CASSLTAGPPPDGYTF
TRBJ2-2	.	few	TRBV9	TGTGCCAGCAGCGTAGTCCCGGGGGCGAACACCGGGGAGCTGTTTTTT	CASSVVPGANTGELFF
TRBJ1-5	TRBD1	.	TRBV7-2	TGTGCCAGCAGCAACCGGGACAGAGACTATAGCAATCAGCCCCAGCATTTT	CASSNRDRDYSNQPQHF
TRBJ2-5	.	few	TRBV7-2	TGTGCCAGCAGCGCCAGGGTTGGAGGGGAGACCCAGTACTTC	CASSARVGGETQYF
TRBJ2-1	.	few	TRBV7-2	TGTGCCAGCAGTACGAAAAGGGTGGCTGAGCAGTTCTTC	CASSTKRVAEQFF
TRBJ2-1	.	few	TRBV12-3/TRBV12-4	TGTGCCAGCAGTTTAGCGCAATGGTCGGGCTCCTACAATGAGCAGTTCTTC	CASSLAQWSGSYNEQFF
TRBJ2-5	TRBD1	.	TRBV29-1	TGCAGCGCCAGGGACAGCCGTCAAGAGACCCAGTACTTC	CSARDSRQETQYF
TRBJ1-6	TRBD1	few	TRBV25-1	TGTGCCACCCAGGGACAGTTAAATTCACCCCTCCACTTT	CATQGQLNSPLHF
TRBJ2-7	.	.	TRBV6-5	TGTGCCAGCAGTTACTCCTGGGGGAGCTCCTACGAGCAGTACTTC	CASSYSWGSSYEQYF
TRBJ2-6	TRBD1	few	TRBV6-2/TRBV6-3	TGTGCCAGCAGTCCTCCGGACAGGGGAGGGGCCAACGTCCTGACTTTC	CASSPPDRGGANVLTF
TRBJ1-6	.	few	TRBV12-3/TRBV12-4	TGTGCCAGCAGTTTATTGGGTTTCGTAGGTTCACCCCTCCACTTT	CASSLLGFVGSPLHF
TRBJ2-7	TRBD2	few	TRBV6-1	TGTGCCAGCAGCCGCGGGGGGGTCGGCTACGAGCAGTACTTC	CASSRGGVGYEQYF
TRBJ2-3	.	few	TRBV25-1	TGTGCCAGCAGTATTTCTCCAGATACGCAGTATTTT	CASSISPDTQYF
TRBJ1-2	TRBD1	.	TRBV9	TGTGCCAGCAGGAACAGGGGGGGTATCTATGGCTACACCTTC	CASRNRGGIYGYTF